This TCR beta chain originates from a study of T cell clones after liver transplantation. For the study at large: TCRbeta sequencing after a pre-transplant mixed lymphocyte reaction identified graft-donor-reactive clones, later tracked in post-transplant blood. Three of the eight recipients were HCV-positive; the rest had non-autoimmune, non-viral transplant indications.

Produced via immunoSEQ multiplex PCR; TCRdb's table is partial and in-frame only. Of approximately 100,000 clones listed, roughly four fifths are singletons. Sorting of unstimulated PBMCs yielded separate CD3+CD4+ and CD3+CD8+ fractions. CDR1 SGHTS and CDR2 YDEGEE come from the germline V gene. The germline V and J ends were trimmed by 4 bases and 3 bases, with 20 bases remaining between them. CDR3 size: 16 residues. This clone was seen more than once but under ten times. The chain links TRBV5-8 to TRBJ2-7, with D unresolved. The sample consisted of CD4+ T cells from blood, taken around 44 months after liver transplant. The receptor's source is a human patient who received a liver transplant. Some T cells may arise from the graft donor. This chain's CDR3 is CASSPQVAASYYEQYF. The CDR3 nucleotides are TGTGCCAGCAGCCCCCAGGTGGCCGCCAGTTACTACGAGCAGTACTTC.